Described below is a single T cell receptor (beta chain) sequence and its context. As yet, its antigen is unknown. CDR1 MNHNS and CDR2 SASEGT come from the germline V gene. This CDR3 is built from 15 residues. V was clipped by 2 bases and J by 0 bases, with 8 bases between them. Construction of TCR beta libraries relied on iRepertoire HTBI primers and on Arm-PCR targeting CDR3 regions. TCRdb reprocessed the multiplex PCR reads via MiXCR and lists one record per CDR3 protein. The repertoire holds hundreds of thousands of distinct CDR3 sequences, roughly 14% seen once, with about 10% in the top ten. The sample belongs to a study of regulatory T cells in long-lasting Graves disease. The time point here: newly diagnosed GD, antithyroid drugs for less than 3 months. The TCR library was prepared using RNA isolated from PBMCs. General study results and limits: Persistent disease was characterized by preferential usage of TRBV28, TRBJ1-2 and TRBJ2-5. Rather than thyroid tissue, only peripheral blood underwent study.

This sample also belongs to another study, concerning T cells in Graves' hyperthyroidism and ophthalmopathy. In that study: Disease duration under 2 months; hyperthyroidism patients were aged 18 to 65.

The receptor's source is a man aged 25 to 40 with Graves disease. The sequencing here drew on peripheral blood mononuclear cells (PBMCs), taken at new diagnosis, from a patient treated with antithyroid drugs. The chain combines TRBV6-1 with TRBJ2-4, with D tentatively TRBD1 (5 bases). This CDR3 reads CASSEQGLAKNIQYF. In nucleotides, the CDR3 is TGTGCCAGCAGTGAACAGGGTCTAGCCAAAAACATTCAGTACTTC.